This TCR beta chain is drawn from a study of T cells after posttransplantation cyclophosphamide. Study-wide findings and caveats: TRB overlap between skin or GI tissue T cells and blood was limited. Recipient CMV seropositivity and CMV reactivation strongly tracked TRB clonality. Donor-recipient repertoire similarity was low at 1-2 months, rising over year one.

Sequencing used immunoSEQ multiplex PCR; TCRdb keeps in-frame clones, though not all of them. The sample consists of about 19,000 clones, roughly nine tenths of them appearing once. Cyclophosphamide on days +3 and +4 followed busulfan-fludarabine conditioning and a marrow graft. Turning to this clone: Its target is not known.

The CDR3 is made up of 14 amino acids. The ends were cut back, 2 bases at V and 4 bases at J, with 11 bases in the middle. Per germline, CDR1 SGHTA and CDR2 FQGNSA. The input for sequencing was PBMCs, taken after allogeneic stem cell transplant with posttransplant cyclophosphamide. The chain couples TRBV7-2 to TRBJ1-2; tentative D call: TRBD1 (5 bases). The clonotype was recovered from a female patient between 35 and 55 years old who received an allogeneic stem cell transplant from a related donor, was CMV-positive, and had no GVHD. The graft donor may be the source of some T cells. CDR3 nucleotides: TGTGCCAGCAGCTTACTAGGGGTCCGCTATGGCTACACCTTC. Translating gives CASSLLGVRYGYTF.